These 20 T cell receptor beta chains were all obtained from the same sample, sequenced in a study of regulatory T cells in long-lasting Graves disease. In building TCR beta libraries, iRepertoire HTBI primers were used together with Arm-PCR of CDR3 regions. MiXCR, run by TCRdb on the multiplex PCR reads, gives a single entry per CDR3 protein. Of under 800,000 distinct CDR3 sequences in the sample, about 16% were seen once. The time point here: newly diagnosed GD, antithyroid drugs for less than 3 months. The TCR library used RNA extracted from PBMCs. The same sample was also used in a study of T cells in Graves' hyperthyroidism and ophthalmopathy.

The sequencing here drew on peripheral blood mononuclear cells (PBMCs), taken at new diagnosis, from a patient treated with antithyroid drugs. The receptors originated from a woman in her thirties with Graves disease.

This clonotype showed up just a few times. The rearrangement uses TRBV28 and TRBJ1-2, with 9 bases matching TRBD1. The junction had 8 bases not matched to a gene; V was cut back by 6 bases and J by 3 bases. Germline assignment: CDR1 MDHEN and CDR2 SYDVKM. The CDR3 runs 15 residues. For the CDR3, the DNA is TGTGCCAGCAGGCTCCGACAGGGGGTCTACTATGGCTACACCTTC. It yields the protein CASRLRQGVYYGYTF.

This chain connects TRBV6-1 to TRBJ2-6, with D perhaps TRBD1 (5 bases). The CDR3 runs to 15 residues. With 8 bases removed from V and 2 bases from J, the gap between germline ends came to 13 bases. Germline V lookup: CDR1 MNHNS, CDR2 SASEGT. The CDR3 is CASGRVVTGANVLTF. The CDR3 nucleotides read TGTGCCAGCGGCAGGGTGGTGACTGGGGCCAACGTCCTGACTTTC.

Ten or more counts support this clonotype. V and J are TRBV28 and TRBJ1-2; possibly TRBD1 for D (6 bases). CDR1 is MDHEN, CDR2 SYDVKM, per germline. The CDR3 extends over 16 amino acids. With 4 bases removed from V and 4 bases from J, the gap between germline ends came to 19 bases. CDR3 sequence reads: CASSSPLIQGVYGYTF. CDR3 nucleotide sequence: TGTGCCAGCAGTTCCCCCCTCATACAGGGTGTCTATGGCTACACCTTC.

The chain has TRBV6-1 and TRBJ1-1; no clear D. V was cut by 1 base and J by 8 bases, with 5 bases left in between. Germline V gene data show CDR1 as MNHNS and CDR2 as SASEGT. There are 11 residues in the CDR3. CDR3 sequence: CASSEVKEAFF. In DNA, the CDR3 is TGTGCCAGCAGTGAAGTAAAGGAAGCTTTCTTT.

This clonotype has a handful of counts. The chain recombines TRBV6-4 with TRBJ2-1; 12 bases are shared with TRBD2. The germline gives CDR1 MRHNA, CDR2 SNTAGT. There are 17 residues in the CDR3. The ends lost 2 bases at V and 6 bases at J; junction bases unmatched: 8. The chain's CDR3 is CASSDLGSSGRVNEQFF. For the CDR3, the DNA is TGTGCCAGCAGTGACCTTGGTTCTAGCGGGAGGGTCAATGAGCAGTTCTTC.

This clonotype was counted a few times. This chain connects TRBV20-1 to TRBJ2-7, with 10 bases fitting TRBD2. Looked up from germline, CDR1 is DFQATT and CDR2 is SNEGSKA (reference sequence). This CDR3 spans 14 amino acids. V shed 3 bases, J shed 4 bases, and the junction held 6 bases outside the gene matches. CDR3 residues: CSASGASGSYEQYF. Written as DNA, the CDR3 is TGCAGTGCTAGCGGGGCTAGCGGGAGTTACGAGCAGTACTTC.

This clonotype showed up many times. This rearrangement joins TRBV5-1 to TRBJ2-7; 9 bases align to TRBD2. Per the germline V gene, CDR1 is SGHRS and CDR2 is YFSETQ. The length of the CDR3 is 15 residues. V gave up 1 base and J gave up 4 bases; unmatched junction bases: 6. This CDR3 reads CASSLIAGDLYEQYF. CDR3 DNA sequence: TGCGCCAGCAGCTTGATAGCGGGGGATCTATACGAGCAGTACTTC.

CDR3 in DNA: TGTGCCAGTAGTATTATGGGGTCCTACGAGCAGTACTTC. It is translated as CASSIMGSYEQYF. The V call is TRBV19, the J call TRBJ2-7, with D uncertain. Germline CDR1 and CDR2: LNHDA and SQIVND (reference sequence). With 3 bases removed from V and 1 base from J, the gap between germline ends came to 7 bases. The CDR3 sequence is 13 residues long.

This chain joins TRBV7-3 and TRBJ2-3; 8 bases fit TRBD2. Trimming cost V 5 bases and J 6 bases; bases outside gene matches: 7. Germline CDR1 and CDR2: SGHTA and FQGTGA. The CDR3 has 14 residues. CDR3 amino acids: CASSLAGLGDTQYF. CDR3 sequence (DNA): TGTGCCAGCAGCCTCGCGGGACTAGGTGATACGCAGTATTTT.

This clonotype was detected ten times or more. V gene TRBV28 combines with J gene TRBJ1-2; TRBD1 might be the D (5 bases). This CDR3 has 13 amino acids. Trimming left V 6 bases short and J 8 bases short, with 16 bases between. Germline CDR1 MDHEN, CDR2 SYDVKM. CDR3 in amino acids: CASRGGGFRGYTF. The CDR3 DNA reads TGTGCCAGCAGGGGGGGGGGGTTCCGAGGCTACACCTTC.

This clonotype has more than one count but fewer than ten. The chain has TRBV6-1 and TRBJ2-7; D not resolved. The V and J ends lost 4 bases and 3 bases respectively, with 10 bases between them. Germline-derived CDR1 and CDR2 are MNHNS and SASEGT. This CDR3 spans 13 amino acids. The CDR3 DNA sequence: TGTGCCAGCAGTGCCGAGATGAGCTACGAGCAGTACTTC. Protein: CASSAEMSYEQYF.

This clonotype was observed a few times. The chain combines TRBV20-1 with TRBJ1-2, with D maybe TRBD1 (5 bases). There are 12 residues in the CDR3. Per the germline V gene, CDR1 is DFQATT and CDR2 is SNEGSKA (reference sequence). The V gene lost 6 bases and the J gene lost 7 bases, with 15 bases spanning the gap. This CDR3 is CSARNPQGGYTF. CDR3 coding DNA: TGCAGTGCCCGAAACCCGCAGGGTGGCTACACCTTC.

This clonotype was seen many times. V gene TRBV15 combines with J gene TRBJ2-5; no clear D gene. CDR3 length: 12 amino acids. CDR1 LNHNV and CDR2 YYDKDF come from the germline V gene (reference sequence). V shed 0 bases and J shed 5 bases, with 4 bases lying between them. Here the CDR3 reads CATSRDSETQYF. The CDR3 region has the DNA TGTGCCACCAGCAGAGATTCCGAGACCCAGTACTTC.

There are many counts of this clonotype. The chain links TRBV2 to TRBJ1-5; D is unclear. V dropped 4 bases and J dropped 0 bases, with 10 bases sitting between them. Germline V gene lookup returns CDR1 SNHLY and CDR2 FYNNEI. The CDR3 covers 15 residues. The CDR3 sequence is CASSGAHTSNQPQHF. The DNA for the CDR3 is TGTGCCAGCAGTGGCGCCCACACTAGCAATCAGCCCCAGCATTTT.

The CDR3 DNA follows: TGTGCCAGCAGCTTGTTTGGGGCGGGCGTCTCCTACGAGCAGTACTTC. Residues: CASSLFGAGVSYEQYF. The rearrangement uses TRBV5-6 and TRBJ2-7; D may be TRBD1 or TRBD2 (5 bases each). Germline CDR1 reads SGHDT; CDR2 reads YYEEEE. Deletions cut 1 base from V and 0 bases from J, with 14 bases between. The CDR3 is 16 residues long. The whole variable domain, filled in from reference TRBV5-6 and TRBJ2-7, reads DAGVTQSPTHLIKTRGQQVTLRCSPKSGHDTVSWYQQALGQGPQFIFQYYEEEERQRGNFPDRFSGHQFPNYSSELNVNALLLGDSALYLCASSLFGAGVSYEQYFGPGTRLTVT.

The chain uses TRBV5-4 and TRBJ2-5, with 13 bases that match TRBD2. Trimming cost V 7 bases and J 5 bases; bases outside gene matches: 11. Germline-derived CDR1 and CDR2 are SGHNT and YYREEE (reference sequence). There are 16 residues in the CDR3. CDR3 nucleotide sequence: TGTGCCAGCTATCTCCGGACTAGCGGGAGTTTGGAGACCCAGTACTTC. Protein: CASYLRTSGSLETQYF.

In its sample, this clonotype was seen many times. This rearrangement joins TRBV3-1 to TRBJ1-2; D possibly corresponds to TRBD1 (6 bases). Germline-derived CDR1 and CDR2 are LGHDT and YNNKEL (reference sequence). Trimming took off 7 bases at V and 4 bases at J, with 19 bases between the two ends. The CDR3 spans 15 residues. CDR3 DNA sequence: TGTGCCAGCACCTACTCCAACAGGGAGCTCTATGGCTACACCTTC. This codes for CASTYSNRELYGYTF.

In its sample, this clonotype was seen many times. The chain has TRBV12-3 or TRBV12-4 and TRBJ2-7; TRBD2 is a possible D gene (5 bases). V was trimmed by 2 bases and J by 7 bases, leaving 18 bases between them. CDR3 size: 15 residues. The CDR3 loop reads CASSLQHPTSGEQYF. Written as DNA, the CDR3 is TGTGCCAGCAGTTTACAGCACCCGACCTCGGGAGAGCAGTACTTC.

This clonotype was observed many times. The J gene is TRBJ2-1, the V gene TRBV12-3 or TRBV12-4, with D perhaps TRBD1 or TRBD2 (7 bases each). V was shortened by 5 bases and J by 4 bases, with 15 bases between the two germline ends. The CDR3 contains 15 residues. For the CDR3, the DNA is TGTGCCAGCAGTCCCCAGGGGGGGGTTTACAATGAGCAGTTCTTC. It encodes CASSPQGGVYNEQFF.

This chain links TRBV11-1 with TRBJ1-1; 7 bases match TRBD1. V shed 3 bases, J shed 7 bases, and the junction held 5 bases outside the gene matches. Per germline, CDR1 SGHAT and CDR2 FQDESV (reference sequence). The length of the CDR3 is 13 residues. In DNA, the CDR3 is TGTGCCAGCAGCTTGGACAGGTCCGGTGAAGCTTTCTTT. Amino acids: CASSLDRSGEAFF. Variable domain in full (rest from reference TRBV11-1 and TRBJ1-1): EAEVAQSPRYKITEKSQAVAFWCDPISGHATLYWYRQILGQGPELLVQFQDESVVDDSQLPKDRFSAERLKGVDSTLKIQPAELGDSAMYLCASSLDRSGEAFFGQGTRLTVV.